What follows is one T cell receptor (beta chain) and its context. This specimen belongs to a study of blood T cells in healthy people across ages. Germline V gives CDR1 LGHNA, CDR2 YSLEER. The length of the CDR3 is 13 residues. V lost 4 bases, J lost 5 bases, and 9 bases lay in between. Collection of around 10 milliliters of peripheral blood was performed for each donor. Total RNA extracted from each sample amounted to at least 5.5 micrograms. It was with a sample-barcoded 5' primer and a J-beta primer mix that a second PCR of roughly 6 to 12 cycles was run. The template-switch adaptor, which had 12 random nucleotides, put a tag on each cDNA molecule. Using its own MiXCR run on the 5' RACE reads, TCRdb lists one record per CDR3 protein. This sample has about 1.5 million distinct CDR3 sequences, with about 42% found just once.

The sequenced sample was blood. The chain employs TRBV4-3 and TRBJ2-1; D is unresolved. The clonotype originates from a woman aged 18-29 years in good health. The CDR3 here is CASSPLQDNEQFF. Here the CDR3 DNA reads TGCGCCAGCAGCCCCCTCCAGGACAATGAGCAGTTCTTC.